Shown below are 9 T cell receptor beta chains from a single sample sequenced in a study of cytomegalovirus exposure and HLA in healthy donors. This table comes from immunoSEQ multiplex PCR, and its TCRdb copy is limited to in-frame clones, with some not included. The table records about 100,000 clones, under 97% of them present only once. Source material: PBMCs. Source of these receptors: a woman under 30 in good health and CMV-seronegative.

The DNA for the CDR3 is TGTGCCTGGGCACCGGGACAGGGCTACAATGAGCAGTTCTTC. Translation: CAWAPGQGYNEQFF. The J gene is TRBJ2-1, the V gene TRBV30; 9 nucleotides match TRBD1. The CDR3 length is 14 residues. The germline gives CDR1 GTSNPN, CDR2 SVGIG (reference sequence). Trimming at V came to 5 bases and at J to 3 bases, leaving 5 bases not matched to a gene.

Only a few counts were recorded for this clone. V and J are TRBV9 and TRBJ2-1, with TRBD1 matching over 8 bases. Germline V gene data show CDR1 as SGDLS and CDR2 as YYNGEE. The CDR3 totals 15 residues. After removal of 7 bases from V and 1 base from J, the junction contained 7 bases not matched to a gene. CDR3 nucleotide sequence: TGTGCCAGCTCCCCGCAGGGGGCGTCCTACAATGAGCAGTTCTTC. This translates into CASSPQGASYNEQFF.

The V gene is TRBV5-6, the J gene TRBJ1-2; D gene unclear. The germline V and J ends were trimmed by 1 base and 4 bases, with 11 bases remaining between them. The CDR3 extends over 14 amino acids. Germline V CDR1 and CDR2: SGHDT, YYEEEE. The CDR3 DNA reads as TGTGCCAGCAGCTTGACGAGATCCCTCTATGGCTACACCTTC. Translation gives CASSLTRSLYGYTF. Full variable domain (missing parts from reference TRBV5-6 and TRBJ1-2): DAGVTQSPTHLIKTRGQQVTLRCSPKSGHDTVSWYQQALGQGPQFIFQYYEEEERQRGNFPDRFSGHQFPNYSSELNVNALLLGDSALYLCASSLTRSLYGYTFGSGTRLTVV.

The rearrangement uses TRBV7-7 and TRBJ2-7, with TRBD1 matching 7 bases. Germline CDR1 and CDR2: SSHAT and FNYEAQ (reference sequence). With V trimmed by 3 bases and J by 2 bases, 1 base remained unmatched. The CDR3 spans 13 residues. CDR3 nucleotides: TGTGCCAGCAGCTTTGGGACAGCCTACGAGCAGTACTTC. Protein product: CASSFGTAYEQYF.

The J gene is TRBJ1-1, the V gene TRBV4-1; weak D call: TRBD1 (6 bases). The CDR3 runs 15 residues. Looked up from germline, CDR1 is MGHRA and CDR2 is YSYEKL. The germline V and J ends were trimmed by 0 bases and 1 base, with 9 bases remaining between them. Written as DNA, the CDR3 is TGCGCCAGCAGCCAAGATCAACAGGGGAACACTGAAGCTTTCTTT. This translates into CASSQDQQGNTEAFF.

This rearrangement joins TRBV15 to TRBJ1-2, with D maybe TRBD1 (5 bases). Germline lookup yields CDR1 LNHNV and CDR2 YYDKDF (reference sequence). Trimming removed 0 bases from V and 7 bases from J, with 21 bases in between. The CDR3 is 17 amino acids. Here the CDR3 reads CATSRDLTADRRGGYTF. The CDR3 nucleotides read TGTGCCACCAGCAGAGATTTGACCGCCGATCGGAGGGGTGGCTACACCTTC.

V is TRBV6-6 and J is TRBJ1-5; D may be TRBD1 (6 bases). Deletions cut 5 bases from V and 5 bases from J, with 19 bases between. CDR1 and CDR2 from the germline V gene are MNHNY and SVGAGI (reference sequence). The CDR3 covers 16 residues. Here the CDR3 DNA reads TGTGCCAGCAGTACGAGCAGGGGAATGCACCATCAGCCCCAGCATTTT. Translating it yields CASSTSRGMHHQPQHF.

The chain uses TRBV7-2 and TRBJ1-5; D unresolved. Trimming stripped 5 bases from V and 5 bases from J, with 10 bases between. The CDR3 contains 13 residues. Germline V gives CDR1 SGHTA, CDR2 FQGNSA. CDR3 protein: CASSRRTDQPQHF. CDR3 sequence (DNA): TGTGCCAGCAGCCGTCGGACTGATCAGCCCCAGCATTTT.

The chain combines TRBV9 with TRBJ2-1, with TRBD1 matching 7 bases. The germline V gene encodes CDR1 SGDLS and CDR2 YYNGEE. J was trimmed by 8 bases and V by 3 bases; bases with no gene match: 5. The length of the CDR3 is 13 residues. The CDR3 DNA sequence: TGTGCCAGCAGCGCCCTACAGGGGCATGAGCAGTTCTTC. Protein: CASSALQGHEQFF.